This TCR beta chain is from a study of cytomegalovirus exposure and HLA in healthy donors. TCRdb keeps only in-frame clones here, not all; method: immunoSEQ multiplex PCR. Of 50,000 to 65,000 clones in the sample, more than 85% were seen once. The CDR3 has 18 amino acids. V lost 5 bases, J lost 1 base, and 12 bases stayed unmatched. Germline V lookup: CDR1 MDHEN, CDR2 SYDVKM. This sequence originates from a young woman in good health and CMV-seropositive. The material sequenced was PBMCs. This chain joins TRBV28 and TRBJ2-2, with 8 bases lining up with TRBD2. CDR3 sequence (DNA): TGTGCCAGCAGTCAGGGGAGCGGGAGCCTAGGGAACACCGGGGAGCTGTTTTTT. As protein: CASSQGSGSLGNTGELFF.